This TCR beta chain was identified during a study of neoadjuvant anti-PD-1 for oral cavity cancer. At the level of the study: Patients mostly received three to four biweekly nivolumab doses at 3 mg/kg before surgery. Patients without progression received a fourth nivolumab dose around day 43, then surgical resection on days 50-56.

This clone was detected only a few times. Its antigen is currently unknown. The length of the CDR3 is 12 residues. Germline V gene sequence: CDR1 SQVTM, CDR2 ANQGSEA. V was cut by 1 base and J by 7 bases, with 11 bases left in between. These newly diagnosed stage II-IVA oral cavity squamous cell carcinoma patients had no prior systemic or radiation treatment. Produced via immunoSEQ multiplex PCR; TCRdb's table is partial and in-frame only. The repertoire consists of about 16,000 clones, with around three fifths occurring once and the leading ten covering around 2.8%. Study results and caveats: Non-responders to neoadjuvant nivolumab had significantly more clonal PBMC T cells than responders.

This receptor was taken from a person between 40 and 85 years old with oral cavity squamous cell carcinoma. The rearrangement joins TRBV29-1 to TRBJ2-7; unclear D gene. The sequencing used PBMCs, collected before nivolumab (anti-PD-1) treatment. The CDR3 nucleotides read TGCAGCGTTGAAGGCGAGACGAGTGAGCAGTACTTC. Protein: CSVEGETSEQYF.